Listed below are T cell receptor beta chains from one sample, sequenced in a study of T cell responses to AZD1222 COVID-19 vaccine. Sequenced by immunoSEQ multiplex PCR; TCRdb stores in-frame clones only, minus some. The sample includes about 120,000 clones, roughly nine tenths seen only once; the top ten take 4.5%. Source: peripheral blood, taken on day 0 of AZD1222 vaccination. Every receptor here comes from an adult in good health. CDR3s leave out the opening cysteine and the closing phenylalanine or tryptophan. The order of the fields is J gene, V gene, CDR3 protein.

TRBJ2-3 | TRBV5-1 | ASSPKGGGTDTQY
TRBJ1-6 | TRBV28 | ASSLPIDRARSPLH
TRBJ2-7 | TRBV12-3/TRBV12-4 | ASSWGTAEQY
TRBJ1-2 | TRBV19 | ASSINWSYGYT
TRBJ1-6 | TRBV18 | ASSPQGAESPLH
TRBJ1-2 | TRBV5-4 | ASIIRQGGNYGYT
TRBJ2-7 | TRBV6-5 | ASSFGLFYEQY
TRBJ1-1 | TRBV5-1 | ASSNGQPNTEAF
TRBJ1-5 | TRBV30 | AWSVRRGDQPQH
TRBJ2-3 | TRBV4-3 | ASSQDGTGLYTQY
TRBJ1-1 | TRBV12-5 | ASSQQTNTEAF
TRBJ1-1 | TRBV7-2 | ASSPGTEAF
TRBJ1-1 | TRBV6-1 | ASSEMGFGTEAF
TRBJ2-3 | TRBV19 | ASSIYRGRDTQY
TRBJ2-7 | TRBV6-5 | ASSKQGYEQY
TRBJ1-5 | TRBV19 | ASSVSRGRGYSNQPQH
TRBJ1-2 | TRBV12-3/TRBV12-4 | ASSPLNYGYT
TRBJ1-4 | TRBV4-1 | ASSQKIPAANEKLF